This T cell receptor (beta chain) was obtained from a study of cytomegalovirus exposure and HLA in healthy donors. Study background: The roughly 670 first-cohort repertoires shared a platform with the 120 validation repertoires, as reported in a later analysis.

V trimming: 4 bases; J trimming: 1 base; junction bases outside the gene matches: 3. CDR3 length: 15 residues. Per the germline V gene, CDR1 is SNHLY and CDR2 is FYNNEI. Separate from the approximately 670-subject first cohort, the 120-subject validation cohort was the one that the donors belonged to. Only in-frame clones appear in the TCRdb table, and some are missing; sequencing was by immunoSEQ multiplex PCR. The table has 150,000 or so clones, roughly 89% seen once. Concerning this clone: The target antigen is unknown.

Points from the study as a whole: There were under 200 TCR beta chains listed as cytomegalovirus-associated. Some public TCRs appeared in many individuals, while most sequences were rare.

The sequenced sample consisted of PBMCs. The TCR sequence derives from a woman between 18 and 29 years old in good health and CMV-seropositive. This rearrangement joins TRBV2 to TRBJ1-1; 10 nucleotides agree with TRBD1. The CDR3 region is CASSGDRGRNTEAFF. For the CDR3, the DNA is TGTGCCAGCAGTGGCGACAGGGGGCGGAACACTGAAGCTTTCTTT.